This T cell receptor beta chain emerged from a study of cytomegalovirus exposure and HLA in healthy donors. Study findings and constraints: It was in a later analysis that TCR association rates were seen to vary by HLA locus, highest for DRB1 and lowest for HLA-C.

PCR primers comprised 60 Vbeta and 13 Jbeta primers. Profiled with immunoSEQ multiplex PCR; TCRdb holds only in-frame clones, not every one. Among tens of thousands of clones, roughly 78% were seen once, and the ten largest hold about 2.7%. This clone was detected once. As yet, its antigen is unknown. The source material was PBMCs. The TCR sequence derives from a male donor in good health and CMV-seropositive.

The CDR3 region is CASSWTSGRYYNEQFF. The CDR3 nucleotides read TGTGCCAGCAGTTGGACTAGCGGGAGGTATTACAATGAGCAGTTCTTC. The genes are TRBV27 and TRBJ2-1; 14 bases fit TRBD2. V lost 4 bases to trimming and J lost 4 bases; unmatched junction nucleotides: 3. The germline CDR1 and CDR2 sequences are MNHEY and SMNVEV (reference sequence). This CDR3 contains 16 residues.